A single T cell receptor (beta chain) is shown here with its context. Its antigen is unknown. The data belong to a study of shared clonotypes between healthy human individuals. Whole-study results and caveats: As a rule, naive subsets had a larger estimated richness than memory subsets.

The assay was immunoSEQ multiplex PCR, and TCRdb's table has in-frame clones only and misses some. The repertoire consists of approximately 2,300,000 clones, with 85% to 95% occurring once and the leading ten covering around 0.38%. The source is a man younger than 35 in good health. Some clones in this sample may be carry-over from other donors' samples. Sequenced sample: naive CD4+ T cells from PBMCs. The subset was: CD45RA+ positively selected.

As DNA, the CDR3 is TGTGCCAGCAGCTTCCACAGGGGAAATGGCTACACCTTC. It translates to CASSFHRGNGYTF. This chain connects TRBV5-8 to TRBJ1-2; the match to TRBD1 covers 7 bases. The CDR3 runs 13 residues. Germline loops: CDR1 SGHTS, CDR2 YDEGEE. V lost 2 bases and J lost 6; bases outside the gene matches: 4.